This TCR beta chain emerged from a study of T cell responses to AZD1222 COVID-19 vaccine. General study findings and limits: Reportedly, nearly half the spike-specific TCRs target unmutated variant regions. All repertoire sampling was performed exclusively after the peak T cell response.

As for this clone: The antigen is undetermined.

Clones were read by immunoSEQ multiplex PCR, and TCRdb kept only the in-frame ones, dropping some. The sample lists 180,000 or so clones, more than 75% occurring once. The CDR3 loop spans 12 amino acids. The V end lost 3 bases, the J end lost 5 bases, and 11 bases lay between the germline ends. Germline-derived CDR1 and CDR2 are GTSNPN and SVGIG (reference sequence). The starting material was peripheral blood, obtained 28 days after the second AZD1222 dose. This chain links TRBV30 with TRBJ2-7; D unresolved. The TCR originated in an adult who received the AZD1222 COVID-19 vaccine. CDR3 nucleotide sequence: TGTGCCTGGAGGACGGAATCCCACGAGCAGTACTTC. As protein: CAWRTESHEQYF.